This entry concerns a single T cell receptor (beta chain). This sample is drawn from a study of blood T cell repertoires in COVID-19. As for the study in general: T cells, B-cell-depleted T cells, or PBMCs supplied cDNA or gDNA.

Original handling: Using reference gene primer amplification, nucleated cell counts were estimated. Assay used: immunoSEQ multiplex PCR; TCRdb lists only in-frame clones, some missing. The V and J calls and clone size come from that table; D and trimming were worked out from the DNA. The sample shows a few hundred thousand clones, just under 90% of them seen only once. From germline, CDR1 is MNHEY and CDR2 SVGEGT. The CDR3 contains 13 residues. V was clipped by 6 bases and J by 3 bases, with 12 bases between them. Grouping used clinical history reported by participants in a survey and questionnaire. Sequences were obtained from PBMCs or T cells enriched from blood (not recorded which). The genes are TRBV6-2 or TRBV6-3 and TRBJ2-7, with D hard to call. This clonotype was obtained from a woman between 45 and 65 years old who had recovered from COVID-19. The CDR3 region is CASSTGFRYEQYF. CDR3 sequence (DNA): TGTGCCAGCAGCACGGGTTTTCGCTACGAGCAGTACTTC.